The rows below give T cell receptor beta chains drawn from one sample of a study of T-cell memory formation after mild COVID-19. TCRdb ran MiXCR on the 5' RACE reads and lists one entry per CDR3 protein. The top ten hold under 15% of the sample, which has fewer than 500,000 distinct CDR3 sequences, 25% seen once. Input material: PBMCs or a T cell subset sorted from them (not recorded which). Receptors were obtained from an adult woman who had mild COVID-19 (a few samples of this study predate the infection). Cell type and time point are not known. Both conserved end residues are part of each CDR3. D genes are given only for firm matches. Some rows mark clone size as missing; the rest say once, few, many or name a class of expanded clone.

TRBV7-9	TRBD1	.	TRBJ1-2	TGTGCCAGCAGCTCTAGGGACAGCAGCTACACCTTC	CASSSRDSSYTF
TRBV5-1	TRBD1	few	TRBJ2-1	TGCGCCAGCAGCTTCATGACAGGGGAGAATCGGGAGCAGTTCTTC	CASSFMTGENREQFF
TRBV12-5	.	few	TRBJ2-1	TGTGCTAGTGGCTCCGGACAGTACAATGAGCAGTTCTTC	CASGSGQYNEQFF
TRBV7-6	TRBD2	.	TRBJ2-3	TGTGCCAGCAGCTTAGGGACTAGCGGCTTCACAGATACGCAGTATTTT	CASSLGTSGFTDTQYF
TRBV7-9	.	many	TRBJ2-7	TGTGCCAGCAGCTTAGCCGTCTACGAGCAGTACTTC	CASSLAVYEQYF
TRBV7-9	.	.	TRBJ2-6	TGTGCCAGCAGCTGGACTCGAGGACGGGGCTCTGGGGCCAACGTCCTGACTTTC	CASSWTRGRGSGANVLTF
TRBV6-5	TRBD1	few	TRBJ2-5	TGTGCCAGCAGTTACCAGGGGGAACAAGAGACCCAGTACTTC	CASSYQGEQETQYF
TRBV19	.	few	TRBJ2-1	TGTGCCAGTAGTTCCCGGGACTCGGGCCGGGATGAGCAGTTCTTC	CASSSRDSGRDEQFF
TRBV5-5	TRBD1	.	TRBJ1-4	TGTGCCAGCAGCCTATGGACAGGGTCGATTGAAAAACTGTTTTTT	CASSLWTGSIEKLFF
TRBV20-1	.	many	TRBJ2-7	TGCAGTGCTAGAGATCCCGGAGGGCAGAGGCAGTACTTC	CSARDPGGQRQYF
TRBV7-9	TRBD2	.	TRBJ2-7	TGTGCCAGCAGCCCCGGGACTAGCGGGGGTTTCCACGAGCAGTACTTC	CASSPGTSGGFHEQYF
TRBV2	.	.	TRBJ2-2	TGTGCCAGCACCGGGGCCGCGAACACCGGGGAGCTGTTTTTT	CASTGAANTGELFF
TRBV6-6	TRBD1	few	TRBJ1-5	TGTGCCAGCAGAGACCCCAGGGGGAGCAATCAGCCCCAGCATTTT	CASRDPRGSNQPQHF
TRBV7-3	.	few	TRBJ2-7	TGTGCCAGCAGCGGGAGGAGGGCTTACGAGCAGTACTTC	CASSGRRAYEQYF
TRBV29-1	.	.	TRBJ1-2	TGCAGCGTTGATGCGGGGAGCGATGGCTACACCTTC	CSVDAGSDGYTF
TRBV5-3	.	.	TRBJ2-7	TGTGCCAGAAGCTTGTCAGGTTCTATTTCCTACGAGCAGTACTTC	CARSLSGSISYEQYF
TRBV5-1	.	few	TRBJ2-1	TGCGCCAGCAGCTTCCCCAGATCGCAAGCCGATGAGCAGTTCTTC	CASSFPRSQADEQFF
TRBV5-6	.	few	TRBJ2-1	TGTGCCAGCAGCCGGGGACCTAGCTCCTACAATGAGCAGTTCTTC	CASSRGPSSYNEQFF
TRBV11-2	.	.	TRBJ1-1	TGTGCCAGCAGCTTAGGAGTAGGGTTAGGAGGCCCTGAAGCTTTCTTT	CASSLGVGLGGPEAFF
TRBV29-1	TRBD1	few	TRBJ2-2	TGCAGCGGAGCTACGAGACAGGGCACCGGGGAGCTGTTTTTT	CSGATRQGTGELFF
TRBV11-1	.	few	TRBJ2-2	TGTGCCAGCAGCTTAGCGAGCGCCACCGGGGAGCTGTTTTTT	CASSLASATGELFF
TRBV25-1	TRBD2	many	TRBJ2-1	TGTGCCAGCAGTGAATCAGTAGCGGGAGCCTACAATGAGCAGTTCTTC	CASSESVAGAYNEQFF
TRBV5-6	.	few	TRBJ1-5	TGTGCCAGGCCCGAGGGGCGGCAGGTCCCGCGCAATCAGCCCCAGCATTTT	CARPEGRQVPRNQPQHF
TRBV5-1	.	.	TRBJ2-7	TGCGCCAGCAGCCCGGTAGGCGATTTCTACGAGCAGTACTTC	CASSPVGDFYEQYF
TRBV5-1	.	.	TRBJ2-5	TGCGCCAGCAGCCCGGGGGAGGAGGGCGGAGAGACCCAGTACTTC	CASSPGEEGGETQYF
TRBV14	TRBD1	.	TRBJ1-1	TGTGCCAGCAGCCGGTTTGGGACAGGGTTCGGGGGGACTGAAGCTTTCTTT	CASSRFGTGFGGTEAFF
TRBV5-1	TRBD2	few	TRBJ2-7	TGCGCCAGCAGCTCGACGGGAGGTCCCTACGAGCAGTACTTC	CASSSTGGPYEQYF
TRBV29-1	.	.	TRBJ1-1	TGCAGCGTTGTGGAGGGGACGCACACTGAAGCTTTCTTT	CSVVEGTHTEAFF
TRBV10-3	TRBD2	many	TRBJ2-1	TGTGCCATCAGTTCTCGAGCGCTCGGGACTGCGGGGGCCTACAATGAGCAGTTCTTC	CAISSRALGTAGAYNEQFF
TRBV4-2	.	few	TRBJ2-2	TGTGCCAGCAGCCAAGATGACACGGGACACTCCACCGGGGAGCTGTTTTTT	CASSQDDTGHSTGELFF
TRBV5-1	TRBD2	.	TRBJ2-3	TGCGCCAGCAGCTTCTTACGGGGGGAAGGAGATACGCAGTATTTT	CASSFLRGEGDTQYF
TRBV13	.	.	TRBJ2-1	TGTGCCAGCAGCTCATGGAGGAACAATGAGCAGTTCTTC	CASSSWRNNEQFF
TRBV25-1	.	few	TRBJ2-1	TGTGCCAGCGGGATATACAATGAGCAGTTCTTC	CASGIYNEQFF
TRBV7-9	TRBD2	.	TRBJ2-1	TGTGCCAGCAGCTCCTTGGGGGGGAGCTCCTACAATGAGCAGTTCTTC	CASSSLGGSSYNEQFF
TRBV11-2	TRBD1	few	TRBJ2-7	TGTGCCAGCAGCGGGGGGGACAGGGCGTCCTACGAGCAGTACTTC	CASSGGDRASYEQYF
TRBV5-1	TRBD1	few	TRBJ2-5	TGCGCCACCTCCTCCGGGACAGGGGGACAAGAGACCCAGTACTTC	CATSSGTGGQETQYF
TRBV6-2/TRBV6-3	TRBD2	few	TRBJ2-1	TGTGCCAGTCGACTAGCGGGAGTCCGCGATGAGCAGTTCTTC	CASRLAGVRDEQFF
TRBV20-1	.	.	TRBJ1-3	TGCAGTGCTACCCCATCTATGGGAGCTGGAAACACCATATATTTT	CSATPSMGAGNTIYF
TRBV7-3	.	few	TRBJ2-1	TGTGCCAGCAGCTTAGATATAGCTTCGTCTTACAATGAGCAGTTCTTC	CASSLDIASSYNEQFF
TRBV12-3/TRBV12-4	TRBD2	.	TRBJ2-1	TGTGCCAGCGCTACCGGGACTAGCGGTTACAATGAGCAGTTCTTC	CASATGTSGYNEQFF
TRBV7-9	TRBD1	few	TRBJ1-1	TGTGCCAGCAGCGATAAGACAGGGAGTGGCACTGAAGCTTTCTTT	CASSDKTGSGTEAFF
TRBV30	.	.	TRBJ1-4	TGTGCCTGGAGACGGGGCGGATCTAATGAAAAACTGTTTTTT	CAWRRGGSNEKLFF
TRBV30	.	few	TRBJ1-5	TGTGCCTGGAGTGTACTCTGGAGCAATCAGCCCCAGCATTTT	CAWSVLWSNQPQHF
TRBV20-1	.	.	TRBJ2-7	TGCAGTGCCCCCTTGGCAGGTAGATACGAGCAGTACTTC	CSAPLAGRYEQYF
TRBV7-9	.	.	TRBJ1-1	TGTGCCAGCAGCTTACAGGCTACCTTTGGAGCTTTCTTT	CASSLQATFGAFF
TRBV15	.	.	TRBJ2-3	TGTGCCACCAGCGCCAAACGGGCCGCAGATACGCAGTATTTT	CATSAKRAADTQYF
TRBV6-2/TRBV6-3	.	.	TRBJ2-7	TGTGCCAGCAGTTGGGCTAGCGAGACTGTCACCTACGAGCAGTACTTC	CASSWASETVTYEQYF
TRBV16	TRBD2	.	TRBJ2-5	TGTGCCAGCAGCCCTCGAGTTGGTAGCGGGGCACTTCAAGAGACCCAGTACTTC	CASSPRVGSGALQETQYF
TRBV6-1	.	once	TRBJ2-7	TGTGCCAGCAGACAGGGAGGGCAGTACTTC	CASRQGGQYF
TRBV4-2	.	.	TRBJ2-1	TGTGCCAGCAGCCAAGTGGTGGGTTACAATGAGCAGTTCTTC	CASSQVVGYNEQFF
TRBV18	.	few	TRBJ1-5	TGTGCCAGCTCACCGGGTATCCTAGAGCCCCAGCATTTT	CASSPGILEPQHF
TRBV5-1	.	few	TRBJ1-1	TGCGCCAGCAGCTTGGAACCTCGGAGGCAGACCAACACTGAAGCTTTCTTT	CASSLEPRRQTNTEAFF
TRBV6-2/TRBV6-3	TRBD2	.	TRBJ2-1	TGTGCCAGCAGTTACCTAGCGGTAGATGGTTACAATGAGCAGTTCTTC	CASSYLAVDGYNEQFF
TRBV5-1	TRBD1	.	TRBJ2-7	TGCGCCAGCAGCTCGGGACAGGGAATCTACGAGCAGTACTTC	CASSSGQGIYEQYF
TRBV7-8	TRBD1	once	TRBJ2-1	TGTGCCAGCAGCTACGACAGGGGAGTTGAGCAGTTCTTC	CASSYDRGVEQFF
TRBV5-1	TRBD1	few	TRBJ2-2	TGCGCCAGCAGCATACGGACAGGGGCAAACACCGGGGAGCTGTTTTTT	CASSIRTGANTGELFF